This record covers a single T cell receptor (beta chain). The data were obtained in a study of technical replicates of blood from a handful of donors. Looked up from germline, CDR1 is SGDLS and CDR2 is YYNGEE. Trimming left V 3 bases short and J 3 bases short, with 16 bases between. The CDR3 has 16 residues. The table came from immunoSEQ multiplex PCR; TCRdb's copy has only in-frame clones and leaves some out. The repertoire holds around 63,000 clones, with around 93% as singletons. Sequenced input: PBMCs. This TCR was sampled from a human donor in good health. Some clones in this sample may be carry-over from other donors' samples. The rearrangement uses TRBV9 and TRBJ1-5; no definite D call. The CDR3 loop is CASSAGSSGNNQPQHF. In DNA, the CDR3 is TGTGCCAGCAGCGCTGGAAGCAGCGGCAACAATCAGCCCCAGCATTTT. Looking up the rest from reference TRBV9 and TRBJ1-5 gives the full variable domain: DSGVTQTPKHLITATGQRVTLRCSPRSGDLSVYWYQQSLDQGLQFLIQYYNGEERAKGNILERFSAQQFPDLHSELNLSSLELGDSALYFCASSAGSSGNNQPQHFGDGTRLSIL.